The 27 T cell receptor beta chains below all came from one sample that was sequenced in a study of blood T cells in healthy people across ages. A second about 6 to 11 cycle PCR used barcoded and J-beta primers. A single record per CDR3 protein comes from TCRdb applying MiXCR to the 5' RACE reads. The sample includes around 1,900,000 distinct CDR3 sequences, roughly two fifths of them seen just once. Specimen: blood. The receptor source for this set is a human donor in good health.

This clonotype was seen more than once but under ten times. V is TRBV4-1 and J is TRBJ1-2; possibly TRBD1 for D (6 bases). Trimming shortened V by 2 bases and J by 4 bases, and 11 bases separated the two germline ends. The CDR3 has 14 amino acids. CDR1 is MGHRA, CDR2 YSYEKL, per germline. The DNA for the CDR3 is TGCGCCAGCAGCCAACCAGGGGAGATCTATGGCTACACCTTC. This translates into CASSQPGEIYGYTF.

The chain recombines TRBV6-2 or TRBV6-3 with TRBJ2-5; perhaps TRBD2 as D (6 bases). In germline, CDR1 is MNHEY, CDR2 SVGEGT. The CDR3 sequence is 17 residues long. Trimming took 4 bases from V and 5 from J, leaving 23 bases between them. CDR3 bases: TGTGCCAGCAGTTCATCTACGGGGGTTATTTTGGGCGAGACCCAGTACTTC. Translation gives CASSSSTGVILGETQYF.

This clonotype was found a few times. V is TRBV4-3 and J is TRBJ2-3; 9 nucleotides line up with TRBD2. The CDR3 loop spans 15 amino acids. Germline loops: CDR1 LGHNA, CDR2 YSLEER. The trim removed 8 bases at V and 2 bases at J, leaving 8 bases unmatched. CDR3 bases: TGCGCCAGCGGATCTCTAGCGGGGAACACAGATACGCAGTATTTT. Protein product: CASGSLAGNTDTQYF.

The genes are TRBV2 and TRBJ2-3; 7 nucleotides match TRBD2. CDR1 is SNHLY and CDR2 is FYNNEI in the germline V gene. V lost 4 bases and J lost 5; bases outside the gene matches: 18. The CDR3 contains 18 residues. This CDR3 is CASSGSFGGGGYQDTQYF. The DNA for the CDR3 is TGTGCCAGCAGTGGCTCCTTCGGCGGCGGGGGATATCAAGATACGCAGTATTTT.

This clonotype was observed a handful of times. The rearrangement links TRBV14 to TRBJ1-1; D remains ambiguous. In germline, CDR1 is SGHDN, CDR2 FVKESK. The CDR3 has 12 amino acids. V dropped 0 bases and J dropped 6 bases, with 5 bases sitting between them. The CDR3 DNA sequence: TGTGCCAGCAGCCAAGATACCCCTGAAGCTTTCTTT. Translated, it gives CASSQDTPEAFF.

The chain couples TRBV11-3 to TRBJ2-5; 7 nucleotides align to TRBD2. Germline assignment: CDR1 SGHNT and CDR2 YENEEA. V lost 5 bases, J lost 8 bases, and 5 bases stayed unmatched. This CDR3 has 12 residues. The CDR3 bases are TGTGCCAGCAGCAGCGGGGATGGTACCCAGTACTTC. The encoded protein is CASSSGDGTQYF. Variable domain in full (rest from reference TRBV11-3 and TRBJ2-5): EAGVVQSPRYKIIEKKQPVAFWCNPISGHNTLYWYLQNLGQGPELLIRYENEEAVDDSQLPKDRFSAERLKGVDSTLKIQPAELGDSAVYLCASSSGDGTQYFGPGTRLLVL.

In its sample, this clonotype was seen a few times. The rearrangement joins TRBV5-1 to TRBJ2-3; D might be TRBD1 or TRBD2, each matching 5 bases. Trimming pared 5 bases from V and 2 bases from J, leaving 15 bases between. Germline assignment: CDR1 SGHRS and CDR2 YFSETQ. The CDR3 length is 15 residues. The CDR3 reads CASRLQGVPTDTQYF. Here the CDR3 DNA reads TGCGCCAGCAGACTTCAGGGAGTGCCCACAGATACGCAGTATTTT.

This clonotype was detected only a few times. The CDR3 nucleotides read TGCAGCGTTGCGAGAACCGGGGAGACCCAGTACTTC. This encodes CSVARTGETQYF. The genes are TRBV29-1 and TRBJ2-5; D not certain. CDR3 length equals 12 residues. CDR1 is SQVTM and CDR2 is ANQGSEA in the germline V gene. V shed 4 bases and J shed 5 bases, with 11 bases lying between them.

The V and J genes are TRBV7-3 and TRBJ2-3; D possibly matches TRBD1 or TRBD2 (6 bases each). CDR1 and CDR2 (germline): SGHTA, FQGTGA. V lost 5 bases, J lost 3 bases, and 18 bases lay in between. The length of the CDR3 is 16 residues. CDR3 bases: TGTGCCAGCAGCCTACGAGGGGGGTGGGAAACAGATACGCAGTATTTT. Translated: CASSLRGGWETDTQYF.

J is TRBJ1-2 and V is TRBV6-5, with 8 bases fitting TRBD1. The trim removed 7 bases at V and 5 bases at J, leaving 6 bases unmatched. Germline loops: CDR1 MNHEY, CDR2 SVGAGI. The CDR3 totals 13 residues. CDR3 protein: CASMKTGEYGYTF. The CDR3 coding sequence is TGTGCCAGCATGAAGACAGGGGAGTATGGCTACACCTTC.

V and J are TRBV6-6 and TRBJ2-1; D assignment may be TRBD1 or TRBD2 (5 bases each). Germline CDR1 is MNHNY and CDR2 is SVGAGI (reference sequence). The CDR3 runs to 16 residues. Between the trimmed V and J ends, which lost 3 bases and 2 bases, there was a span of 14 bases. In DNA form, the CDR3 reads TGTGCCAGCAGTTATGTTTCGGGGCCAACCTACAATGAGCAGTTCTTC. This gives the protein CASSYVSGPTYNEQFF.

J is TRBJ2-2 and V is TRBV29-1, with TRBD1 identical over 7 bases. The length of the CDR3 is 12 residues. The germline V gene encodes CDR1 SQVTM and CDR2 ANQGSEA. V shed 8 bases and J 6 bases; nucleotides not matched to a gene: 6. CDR3 sequence reads: CSTGTASGELFF. In DNA form, the CDR3 reads TGCAGCACCGGGACAGCATCCGGGGAGCTGTTTTTT.

This chain links TRBV20-1 with TRBJ2-5; D is perhaps TRBD2 (5 bases). V lost 0 bases and J 1 base, leaving 9 bases between the germline ends. CDR3 length: 14 residues. Germline V CDR1 and CDR2: DFQATT, SNEGSKA (reference sequence). CDR3 nucleotide sequence: TGCAGTGCTAGAGATCTCGGGATCCAAGAGACCCAGTACTTC. It encodes CSARDLGIQETQYF.

Remarks on this clonotype: One end of the junction does not line up with germline, which may come from a read error. V gene TRBV15 combines with J gene TRBJ2-2; TRBD2 agrees at 11 bases. From germline, CDR1 is LNHNV and CDR2 YYDKDF (reference sequence). The length of the CDR3 is 15 residues. The CDR3 region is CATSRGLAVTGGLFF. The CDR3 DNA sequence: TGTGCCACCAGCAGGGGACTAGCGGTGACCGGGGGGCTGTTTTTT.

The sample holds a few counts of this clonotype. This rearrangement joins TRBV7-3 to TRBJ2-1; weak D call: TRBD2 (6 bases). V shed 4 bases and J shed 10 bases, with 17 bases lying between them. CDR3 length equals 14 residues. Germline V CDR1 and CDR2: SGHTA, FQGTGA. For the CDR3, the DNA is TGTGCCAGCAGCTCCCATCGGCGGGGAGGAGAGCAGTTCTTC. Translated: CASSSHRRGGEQFF.

The chain uses TRBV20-1 and TRBJ1-2; 7 positions agree with TRBD1. The CDR3 spans 14 residues. V trimming: 0 bases; J trimming: 2 bases; junction bases outside the gene matches: 3. Germline V gene data show CDR1 as DFQATT and CDR2 as SNEGSKA (reference sequence). This CDR3 reads CSARDPTGNYGYTF. The CDR3 bases are TGCAGTGCTAGAGATCCGACAGGGAACTATGGCTACACCTTC.

CDR3 DNA: TGTGCCAGCAGCCATGGGGACAAGTACAATGAGCAGTTCTTC. It translates to CASSHGDKYNEQFF. The chain links TRBV14 to TRBJ2-1; weak D call: TRBD1 (6 bases). The CDR3 covers 14 residues. V gave up 3 bases and J gave up 4 bases, with 10 bases separating them. CDR1 SGHDN and CDR2 FVKESK come from the germline V gene.

This chain uses TRBV6-5 with TRBJ2-1; no reliable D call. Trimming shortened V by 0 bases and J by 8 bases, and 11 bases separated the two germline ends. CDR1 and CDR2 from the germline V gene are MNHEY and SVGAGI. The CDR3 totals 14 residues. CDR3 coding DNA: TGTGCCAGCAGTTACTCGCCTAGTTACTATGAGCAGTTCTTC. Translation: CASSYSPSYYEQFF.

This chain joins TRBV5-1 and TRBJ2-1, with 12 bases aligning to TRBD2. CDR1 is SGHRS, CDR2 YFSETQ, per germline. This CDR3 has 17 residues. J lost 7 bases, V lost 1 base, and 9 bases had no gene match. CDR3 sequence reads: CASSLLASGGAANEQFF. CDR3 in DNA: TGCGCCAGCAGCTTGCTGGCTAGCGGGGGGGCCGCTAATGAGCAGTTCTTC.

V gene TRBV6-1 combines with J gene TRBJ2-7, with 7 nucleotides matching TRBD1. V was pared by 6 bases and J by 2 bases, with 7 bases of the junction left unmatched. The CDR3 is 14 residues long. CDR1 MNHNS and CDR2 SASEGT come from the germline V gene. The CDR3 DNA follows: TGTGCCAGCAGGGGGGACAGCAGAACCTACGAGCAGTACTTC. This codes for CASRGDSRTYEQYF.

Only a few counts were recorded for this clonotype. The gene calls are TRBV7-8 and TRBJ2-1; no reliable D call. Germline lookup yields CDR1 SGHVS and CDR2 FQNEAQ. Trimming stripped 5 bases from V and 9 bases from J, with 14 bases between. This CDR3 region has 13 residues. Here the CDR3 DNA reads TGTGCCAGCAGCCCCATCACGCTGGGTGAGCAGTTCTTC. Residues: CASSPITLGEQFF.

This chain uses TRBV28 with TRBJ1-5; no firm D call. The germline V gene encodes CDR1 MDHEN and CDR2 SYDVKM. V gave up 2 bases and J gave up 3 bases, with 11 bases separating them. There are 15 residues in the CDR3. The CDR3 bases are TGTGCCAGCAGTTTAATCCCCGCTTCCAATCAGCCCCAGCATTTT. It is translated as CASSLIPASNQPQHF.

This clonotype was detected only a few times. The V and J genes are TRBV4-3 and TRBJ2-7; 9 bases are a match to TRBD1. CDR3 length: 14 amino acids. V lost 2 bases and J lost 5; bases outside the gene matches: 4. Per germline, CDR1 LGHNA and CDR2 YSLEER. CDR3 sequence (DNA): TGCGCCAGCAGCCAACAGACAGGGGGACACGAGCAGTACTTC. Its protein is CASSQQTGGHEQYF.

This clonotype was observed a few times. The chain joins TRBV20-1 to TRBJ1-2, with 9 bases fitting TRBD1. J lost 5 bases, V lost 3 bases, and 10 bases had no gene match. Germline CDR1 is DFQATT and CDR2 is SNEGSKA (reference sequence). The CDR3 runs 15 residues. Written as DNA, the CDR3 is TGCAGTGCTAGCGAACTGACAGGGGGTTTTTATGGCTACACCTTC. Protein product: CSASELTGGFYGYTF.

The genes are TRBV24-1 and TRBJ2-2; D is unclear. There are 18 residues in the CDR3. V was trimmed by 4 bases and J by 1 base, leaving 18 bases between them. Per the germline V gene, CDR1 is KGHDR and CDR2 is SFDVKD. The CDR3 DNA is TGTGCCACCAGTGAAGCGAGTCGGGCGGTAATGAACACCGGGGAGCTGTTTTTT. It is translated as CATSEASRAVMNTGELFF.

This chain links TRBV9 with TRBJ2-3; 12 bases are a match to TRBD1. The germline CDR1 and CDR2 sequences are SGDLS and YYNGEE. After removal of 4 bases from V and 4 bases from J, the junction contained 10 bases not matched to a gene. The CDR3 contains 17 residues. CDR3 in DNA: TGTGCCAGCAGCCAAGTCGGGACAGGGGGCTTGCCAGATACGCAGTATTTT. Its translation: CASSQVGTGGLPDTQYF.

The rearrangement links TRBV5-1 to TRBJ2-2; possible D gene TRBD1, 5 bases. V shed 0 bases and J shed 5 bases, with 11 bases lying between them. Germline V gives CDR1 SGHRS, CDR2 YFSETQ. The CDR3 totals 15 residues. CDR3 in amino acids: CASSLAQGSTGELFF. For the CDR3, the DNA is TGCGCCAGCAGCTTGGCCCAGGGTAGTACCGGGGAGCTGTTTTTT.